There are a few counts of the clone carrying this TCR beta chain. The antigen remains undetermined. These data originate in a study of beta chain features in type 1 diabetes. Each donor gave one heparinised blood draw averaging about 110 mL. Sorted CD4+ subsets: naive, central memory, regulatory, stem cell-like memory (CD45RO/CCR7/CD25/CD127/CD95/CD27 panel). Findings and limits, study-wide: The naive, central memory and Treg TCRB repertoires of patients appeared to be more similar to one another than those of healthy donors.

Reverse transcribing all isolated RNA meant expressed TCRB transcripts were sequenced. The protocol was immunoSEQ multiplex PCR, while the TCRdb copy is restricted to in-frame clones and leaves out a portion. The repertoire holds 300,000 or so clones, with 8% as singletons. The receptor's source is a woman aged 18-29 years in good health. The sample was central memory CD4+ T cells from blood.

In DNA, the CDR3 is TGTGCCAGCAGCTTCGGAGGGGGGATTATTCAGCCCCAGCATTTT. Its translation: CASSFGGGIIQPQHF. This chain uses TRBV11-2 with TRBJ1-5; possibly TRBD1 for D (6 bases). The germline CDR1 and CDR2 sequences are SGHAT and FQNNGV. This CDR3 region has 15 residues. V lost 3 bases and J lost 6, with 15 bases in between.